This T cell receptor (beta chain) was captured by sequencing in a study of OX40 agonist ivuxolimab in advanced cancers. Study-level information: Patients undergoing dose escalation presented with hepatocellular carcinoma, melanoma, renal cell or head and neck cancer.

Produced via immunoSEQ multiplex PCR; TCRdb's table is partial and in-frame only. The sample has tens of thousands of clones; around 89% are singletons. As concerns this clone: The antigen remains unidentified.

Findings and limits, study-wide: Clonal expansion by week 6 occurred in CD4+ and CD8+ blood T cells (at 0.1 to 3.0 mg/kg). Relative to CD4+ cells, CD8+ T cells on average had more expanded clones.

The CDR3 contains 11 residues. Between the trimmed V and J ends, which lost 7 bases and 2 bases, there was a span of 7 bases. CDR1 and CDR2 (germline): SQVTM, ANQGSEA. The chain carries TRBV29-1 and TRBJ2-3; no clear D gene. The sequencing here drew on CD4+ or CD8+ T cells sorted from blood, taken in a trial of the OX40 agonist ivuxolimab. The source is an adult with an advanced solid tumor such as melanoma, head and neck, liver or kidney cancer. The CDR3 region is CSARPTDTQYF. Here the CDR3 DNA reads TGCAGCGCGAGACCCACAGATACGCAGTATTTT.